A single sample is the source of the 7 T cell receptor beta chains below, sequenced in a study of blood T cell repertoires in COVID-19. Libraries were prepared by immunoSEQ multiplex PCR; TCRdb keeps only in-frame clonotypes and omits some of them. The sample has 250,000 or so clones, 88% seen once. The sample consisted of peripheral blood. These receptors originate from a man of 80 years or more with acute or convalescent COVID-19.

The sample holds one count of this clone. The chain recombines TRBV19 with TRBJ2-3; 8 bases are shared with TRBD2. The CDR3 spans 14 residues. The V segment lost 5 bases and the J segment 3 bases; nucleotides outside the gene matches: 4. Germline V lookup: CDR1 LNHDA, CDR2 SQIVND (reference sequence). The CDR3 DNA reads as TGTGCCAGTAGTGTGACTAGCGCTACAGATACGCAGTATTTT. Protein sequence: CASSVTSATDTQYF.

The gene calls are TRBV4-1 and TRBJ2-5; tentatively, D is TRBD2 (5 bases). Germline V gene data show CDR1 as MGHRA and CDR2 as YSYEKL. The CDR3 length is 16 residues. V was trimmed by 3 bases and J by 3 bases, leaving 17 bases between them. The CDR3 sequence is CASSQAEGATKETQYF. In nucleotides, the CDR3 is TGCGCCAGCAGCCAGGCCGAGGGAGCGACCAAAGAGACCCAGTACTTC.

The V gene is TRBV10-3, the J gene TRBJ2-7; 8 bases agree with TRBD1. The CDR3 contains 15 residues. J was trimmed by 2 bases and V by 4 bases; bases with no gene match: 7. Germline lookup yields CDR1 ENHRY and CDR2 SYGVKD. In DNA, the CDR3 is TGTGCCATCAGTGCCGGGGACAGGACCCCCTACGAGCAGTACTTC. It is translated as CAISAGDRTPYEQYF.

The chain joins TRBV29-1 to TRBJ2-2; perhaps TRBD1 as D (6 bases). Trimming took off 7 bases at V and 0 bases at J, with 12 bases between the two ends. Germline V lookup: CDR1 SQVTM, CDR2 ANQGSEA. This CDR3 spans 14 amino acids. Written as DNA, the CDR3 is TGCAGCGCGAGGGGGTCCACGAACACCGGGGAGCTGTTTTTT. Translating it yields CSARGSTNTGELFF.

J is TRBJ2-6 and V is TRBV28; D is undetermined. V gave up 5 bases and J gave up 0 bases, with 11 bases separating them. From germline, CDR1 is MDHEN and CDR2 SYDVKM. The CDR3 contains 16 residues. This CDR3 is CASSPDNPSGANVLTF. The DNA for the CDR3 is TGTGCCAGCAGTCCCGACAACCCCTCTGGGGCCAACGTCCTGACTTTC.

As DNA, the CDR3 is TGTGCCAGTAGTATGGCCAATCAGCCCCAGCATTTT. It encodes CASSMANQPQHF. The chain links TRBV19 to TRBJ1-5; D remains ambiguous. From germline, CDR1 is LNHDA and CDR2 SQIVND (reference sequence). The V and J ends lost 3 bases and 3 bases respectively, with 3 bases between them. The CDR3 consists of 12 residues. Full variable domain (missing parts from reference TRBV19 and TRBJ1-5): DGGITQSPKYLFRKEGQNVTLSCEQNLNHDAMYWYRQDPGQGLRLIYYSQIVNDFQKGDIAEGYSVSREKKESFPLTVTSAQKNPTAFYLCASSMANQPQHFGDGTRLSIL.

The rearrangement links TRBV27 to TRBJ2-1; D is perhaps TRBD2 (6 bases). Trimming stripped 9 bases from V and 7 bases from J, with 13 bases between. The CDR3 consists of 12 residues. The germline V gene encodes CDR1 MNHEY and CDR2 SMNVEV (reference sequence). CDR3 in amino acids: CASAGRTNEQFF. The CDR3 DNA is TGTGCCAGTGCTGGGAGGACTAATGAGCAGTTCTTC.